The TCR beta chain under discussion was sequenced for a study of T cell repertoires in cytomegalovirus infection. Background on the study: Through public TCR beta signatures, both CMV infection and matching HLA type were indicated. Study findings and constraints: Clonotype analysis showed dominance of the ex vivo response by HLA-C-restricted CMV-specific TCR beta clonotypes. Carriage of CMV together with the relevant HLA was identifiable through cumulative public TCR beta family frequency.

This CDR3 is built from 16 residues. Between the trimmed V and J ends, which lost 4 bases and 3 bases, there was a span of 19 bases. Germline loops: CDR1 SEHNR, CDR2 FQNEAQ (reference sequence). TCRdb used MiXCR to reprocess the reads, holding one entry per CDR3 protein. This sample has roughly 240,000 distinct CDR3 sequences; around 6.6% occur once, and the top ten carry 5.5% to 6.5%. There are many counts of this clonotype. The antigen is not known. The sample consisted of PBMCs. This rearrangement joins TRBV7-9 to TRBJ2-7; D is possibly TRBD1 (6 bases). The receptor was derived from a human donor in good health (CMV status not recorded). Some clones in this sample may be carry-over from other donors' samples. The CDR3 DNA reads as TGTGCCAGCAGCTCACAACAGGGAGCAAACCTCTACGAGCAGTACTTC. Residues: CASSSQQGANLYEQYF.